Listed below are T cell receptor beta chains from one sample, sequenced in a study of OX40 agonist ivuxolimab in advanced cancers. Profiling relied on immunoSEQ multiplex PCR, and the TCRdb table lists in-frame clones only, not all of them. The sample contains 70,000 to 85,000 clones, about nine tenths of which appear only once. Specimen: CD4+ or CD8+ T cells sorted from blood, collected in a trial of the OX40 agonist ivuxolimab. These receptors were taken from an adult with an advanced solid tumor such as melanoma, head and neck, liver or kidney cancer. Each CDR3 is given with its conserved first and last residue. A clone size is listed for some rows: how often the clone was seen (once, few, many), or a class if it is expanded.

TRBJ1-1,.,TRBV10-3,CAIRSGTGTEAFF
TRBJ2-5,.,TRBV18,CASSPSVGSQETQYF
TRBJ1-4,.,TRBV4-3,CASSQDLSRTGSNEKLFF
TRBJ2-1,.,TRBV11-2,CASSPRPPSGANNEQFF
TRBJ2-7,once,TRBV6-1,CASSVERGGSYEQYF
TRBJ1-3,.,TRBV19,CASRDYDSGNTIYF
TRBJ1-5,.,TRBV2,CASSGASFDQPQHF
TRBJ2-5,once,TRBV18,CASSPLRGQETQYF
TRBJ1-2,.,TRBV28,CASSSTNLKTGGYGYTF
TRBJ2-5,.,TRBV7-2,CASSLSPSGLQETQYF
TRBJ2-3,once,TRBV5-1,CASSLGDPRTDTQYF
TRBJ2-2,.,TRBV4-2,CASSQHSGANTGELFF
TRBJ2-4,.,TRBV4-3,CASSQGGSGNIQYF
TRBJ1-2,.,TRBV27,CASSRTGTVYGYTF
TRBJ2-5,.,TRBV11-3,CASRYTGVQETQYF
TRBJ2-5,few,TRBV7-9,CASSSGLAVRETQYF
TRBJ2-7,.,TRBV7-9,CASTQGTGDYEQYF
TRBJ2-5,.,TRBV6-1,CASASGISETQYF
TRBJ2-5,.,TRBV18,CASSPPSQFQETQYF
TRBJ1-1,.,TRBV7-6,CASSLGNPYTEAFF
TRBJ2-7,.,TRBV13,CASSLFVGGRVGDYEQYF
TRBJ2-7,.,TRBV2,CASRRTTYEQYF
TRBJ1-6,.,TRBV19,CASSIKGGEGSPLHF
TRBJ1-2,.,TRBV30,CAWTPSIFGYGYTF
.,.,TRBV11-2,CASSPSLYEQYF
TRBJ2-5,.,TRBV15,CATSRTLVRALETQYF
TRBJ2-7,.,TRBV7-8,CASSSRTSGNIGSYEQYF
TRBJ2-7,.,TRBV4-1,CASQLREGNYEQYF
TRBJ1-2,.,TRBV9,CASRGVWGYTF
TRBJ2-7,.,TRBV7-9,CASSSYPGTSNF
TRBJ2-7,.,TRBV12-5,CASGLAAGGAYEQYF
TRBJ2-4,.,TRBV19,CASAASGPGTKNIQYF